What follows describes a single T cell receptor (beta chain). Its binding antigen is unknown. Read coverage stops 3 residues before the CDR3 terminus; the germline J gene supplies the remainder. Taken from the germline V gene (reference sequence), the CDR1 and CDR2 loops are MNHEY and SMNVEV. From the cysteine through the phenylalanine, the CDR3 covers 11 amino acids. Sequencing covers 24 bases of the CDR3, shown here with the frame starting at base 1. This sample stems from a study of Tregs in tolerant kidney transplant recipients (dated by TCRdb to the late 2010s). Some background on the complete study: TCRbeta sequencing was used in the study to identify donor-specific regulatory T cells before combined kidney and bone marrow transplantation, and the identified cells were then tracked after transplant.

Related donors were used in the transplants with nonmyeloablative bone marrow transplantation, and mixed chimerism was transient in the human trials. Unstimulated Tregs (CD4+CD25+CD127-), CD4+ non-Tregs (CD4+CD25-), CD4 and CD8 cells were FACS-sorted from thawed PBMCs. Patients were a few combined kidney and bone marrow transplant recipients from the ITN036ST trial, and only these trial subjects had samples available. Healthy control blood was separated into PBMCs by Ficoll density gradient and cryopreserved, and patient PBMCs were collected both before and after transplant. For TCRbeta CDR3 sequencing, genomic DNA was extracted from sorted cells using the QIAGEN DNeasy Blood and Tissue Kit. High-throughput TCRbeta CDR3 sequencing, which included PCR amplification with bias correction and internal controls, was done commercially through immunoSEQ. In the original analysis: Unique productive TCRbeta sequences were defined by CDR3 nucleotide sequence when primers matched and otherwise by CDR3 amino acid sequence together with Vbeta and Jbeta genes. To correct sorting error, sequences shared between sorted populations at a frequency ratio of 2:1 or less were removed; the rest were assigned to the higher population. A sequence was defined as donor-reactive if the sequence was expanded at least 5-fold in CFSE-low cells compared with unstimulated cells and had a frequency of at least 0.01% in CFSE-low cells. Repertoire divergence was quantified by Jensen-Shannon divergence calculated from the top 100 TCRbeta sequences ranked by frequency. For samples with multiple sequencing runs, sorting error was corrected separately for each run before the runs were pooled. This immuneACCESS table, as held by TCRdb, lists in-frame sequences with V and J called but not all clones. Of the missing ones, under half trace to an unresolved V gene in checked studies; the others have no known cause. The V and J calls and the clone size are those of that table, but D and trimming were determined from the DNA. The table for this sample records about 11,000 clones. Clones ranked in the top ten supply roughly a quarter of the sample.

The paper as a whole reports these results and caveats: Although technical replication error seemed to be minimal, the question of biological reproducibility was not addressed directly. The study was constrained by small patient numbers, and validation of the findings is required in larger populations and under other immunosuppression protocols. The most biologically relevant and donor-specific TCRbeta repertoire appeared to be identified by expanding Tregs with activated donor B cells. In tolerant patients, donor-specific Tregs expanded more than Tregs overall, which suggests antigen-driven rather than nonspecific expansion. For some patients, the PCR primers changed as time went on, which meant samples from those patients could not be compared with one another at the nucleotide level.

The clonotype originates from a human patient who received a combined kidney and bone marrow transplant. In patients who had a transplant, some T cells may come from the graft donor. The V and J genes are TRBV27 and TRBJ1-1, and perhaps TRBD1 as D gene, on 6 matching bases. Sequenced here: CD8+ T cells from blood (PBMCs), sampled 24 months after the transplant. The CDR3 sequence is CASRYRAEAFF. The covered CDR3 bases are TGTGCCAGCAGGTACAGGGCCGAA.